The source of this T cell receptor (beta chain) is a study of blood T cell repertoires in COVID-19. Study-level information: Material from acute and convalescent COVID-19 was sourced from the United States, Italy and Spain. The cDNA or gDNA used as material had been derived from T cells, B-cell-depleted T cells, or PBMCs.

Produced via immunoSEQ multiplex PCR; TCRdb's table is partial and in-frame only. This table holds a few hundred thousand clones, 86% found once. The TCR comes from a woman aged 50 to 65 with acute or convalescent COVID-19. The specimen was peripheral blood.

The CDR3 bases are TGTGCCAGCAGCGCTAGCGGGAGGTTCTCCTACGAGCAGTACTTC. Its protein product is CASSASGRFSYEQYF. The rearrangement links TRBV9 to TRBJ2-7, with 11 bases lining up with TRBD2. The germline V gene has CDR1 SGDLS and CDR2 YYNGEE. Trimming took 3 bases from V and 0 from J; bases not matched to a gene: 2. This CDR3 contains 15 residues.